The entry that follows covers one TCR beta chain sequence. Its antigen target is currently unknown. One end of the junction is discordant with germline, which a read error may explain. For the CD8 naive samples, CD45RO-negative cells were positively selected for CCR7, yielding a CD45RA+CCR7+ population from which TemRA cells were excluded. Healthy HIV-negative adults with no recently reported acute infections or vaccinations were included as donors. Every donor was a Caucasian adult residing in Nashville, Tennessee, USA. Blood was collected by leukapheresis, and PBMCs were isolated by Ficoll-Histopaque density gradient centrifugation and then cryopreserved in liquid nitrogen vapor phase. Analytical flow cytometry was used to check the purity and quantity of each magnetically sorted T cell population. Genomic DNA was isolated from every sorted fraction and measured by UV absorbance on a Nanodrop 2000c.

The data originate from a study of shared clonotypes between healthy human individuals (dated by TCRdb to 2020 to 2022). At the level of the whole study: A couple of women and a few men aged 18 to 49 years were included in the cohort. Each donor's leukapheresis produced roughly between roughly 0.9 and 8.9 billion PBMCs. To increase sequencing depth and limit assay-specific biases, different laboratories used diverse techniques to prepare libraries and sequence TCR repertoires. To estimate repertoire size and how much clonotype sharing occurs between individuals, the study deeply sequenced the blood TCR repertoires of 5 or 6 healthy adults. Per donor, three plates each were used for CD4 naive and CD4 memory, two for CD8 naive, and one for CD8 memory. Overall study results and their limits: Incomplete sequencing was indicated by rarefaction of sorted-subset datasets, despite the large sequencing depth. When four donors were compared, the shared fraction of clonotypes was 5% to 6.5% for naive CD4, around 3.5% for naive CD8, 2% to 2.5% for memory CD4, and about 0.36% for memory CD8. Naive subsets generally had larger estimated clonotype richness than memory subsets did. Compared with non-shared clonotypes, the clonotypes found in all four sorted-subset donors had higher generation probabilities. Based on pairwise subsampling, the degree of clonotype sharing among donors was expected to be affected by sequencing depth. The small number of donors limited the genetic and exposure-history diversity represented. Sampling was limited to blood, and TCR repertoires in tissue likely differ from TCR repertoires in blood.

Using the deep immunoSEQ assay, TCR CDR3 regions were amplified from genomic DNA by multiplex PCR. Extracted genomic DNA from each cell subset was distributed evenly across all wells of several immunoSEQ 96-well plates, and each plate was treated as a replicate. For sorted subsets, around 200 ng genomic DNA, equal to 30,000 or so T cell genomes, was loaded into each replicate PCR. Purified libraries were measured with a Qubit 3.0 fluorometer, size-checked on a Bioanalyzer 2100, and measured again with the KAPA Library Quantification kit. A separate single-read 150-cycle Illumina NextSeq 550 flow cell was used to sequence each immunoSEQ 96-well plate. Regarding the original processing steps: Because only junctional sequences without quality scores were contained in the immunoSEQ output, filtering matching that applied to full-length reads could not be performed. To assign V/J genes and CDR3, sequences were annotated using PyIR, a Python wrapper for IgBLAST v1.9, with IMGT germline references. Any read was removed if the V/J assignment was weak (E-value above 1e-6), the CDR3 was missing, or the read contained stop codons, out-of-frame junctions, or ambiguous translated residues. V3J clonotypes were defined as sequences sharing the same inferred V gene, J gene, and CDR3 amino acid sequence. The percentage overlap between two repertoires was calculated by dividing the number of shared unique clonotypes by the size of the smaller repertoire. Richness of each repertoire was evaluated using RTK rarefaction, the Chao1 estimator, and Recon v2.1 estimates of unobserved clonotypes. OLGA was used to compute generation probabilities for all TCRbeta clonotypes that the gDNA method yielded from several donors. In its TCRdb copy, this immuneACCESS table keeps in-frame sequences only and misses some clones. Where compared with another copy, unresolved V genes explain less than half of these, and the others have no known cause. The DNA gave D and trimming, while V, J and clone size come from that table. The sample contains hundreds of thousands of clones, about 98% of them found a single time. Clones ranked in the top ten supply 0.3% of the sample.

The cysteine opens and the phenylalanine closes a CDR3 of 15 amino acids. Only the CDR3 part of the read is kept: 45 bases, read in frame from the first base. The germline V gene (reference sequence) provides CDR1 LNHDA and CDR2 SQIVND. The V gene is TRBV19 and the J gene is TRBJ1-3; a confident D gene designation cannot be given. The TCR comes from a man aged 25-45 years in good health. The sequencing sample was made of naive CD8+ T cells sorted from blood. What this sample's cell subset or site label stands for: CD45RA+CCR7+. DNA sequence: TGTGCCAGTGGTATCGGCCAACCCTCTGGAAACACCATATATTTT. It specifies CASGIGQPSGNTIYF.